This passage covers 18 T cell receptor beta chains from one sample sequenced in a study of cytomegalovirus exposure and HLA in healthy donors. PCR was performed using 60 Vbeta and 13 Jbeta primers. Produced via immunoSEQ multiplex PCR; TCRdb's table is partial and in-frame only. This table holds fewer than 200,000 clones, roughly four fifths found once. The sequencing input was PBMCs. The receptors were gathered from a man aged 50 or older in good health and CMV-seropositive.

Note on this clone: Other nucleotide sequences in the sample specify the same CDR3. The genes are TRBV28 and TRBJ1-5; D is uncertain. Germline CDR1 is MDHEN and CDR2 is SYDVKM. Trimming took 3 bases from V and 1 from J, leaving 7 bases between them. This CDR3 region has 14 residues. In nucleotides, the CDR3 is TGTGCCAGCAGTTTCAGCGGAAGCAATCAGCCCCAGCATTTT. Translation: CASSFSGSNQPQHF.

This rearrangement joins TRBV28 to TRBJ2-4, with a tentative D call TRBD2 (7 bases). Germline V gene sequence: CDR1 MDHEN, CDR2 SYDVKM. The V end lost 8 bases, the J end lost 3 bases, and 17 bases lay between the germline ends. There are 15 residues in the CDR3. CDR3: CASRGGVEDKNIQYF. The CDR3 coding sequence is TGTGCCAGCCGAGGGGGGGTGGAGGACAAAAACATTCAGTACTTC.

The rearrangement uses TRBV4-3 and TRBJ1-3; D ambiguous. CDR1 and CDR2 (germline): LGHNA, YSLEER. The CDR3 length is 17 residues. V shed 0 bases and J shed 0 bases, with 12 bases lying between them. This CDR3 is CASSQDLAGLSGNTIYF. The CDR3 nucleotides read TGCGCCAGCAGCCAAGACTTAGCGGGTCTCTCTGGAAACACCATATATTTT.

The chain carries TRBV5-1 and TRBJ2-5; TRBD2 aligns across 14 bases. Germline-derived CDR1 and CDR2 are SGHRS and YFSETQ. Trimming at V came to 0 bases and at J to 5 bases, leaving 6 bases not matched to a gene. CDR3 length: 17 amino acids. The CDR3 nucleotides read TGCGCCAGCAGCTTGGGACTAGCGGGGGGGCAAACGGAGACCCAGTACTTC. This sequence encodes CASSLGLAGGQTETQYF.

The gene calls are TRBV6-5 and TRBJ1-2; TRBD1 aligns across 9 bases. Trimming removed 6 bases from V and 8 bases from J; junction bases left unmatched: 10. CDR3 size: 14 residues. Germline V gives CDR1 MNHEY, CDR2 SVGAGI. CDR3 DNA sequence: TGTGCCAGCAGCGAACAGGGGGCAGGGAGAGGCTACACCTTC. Translated: CASSEQGAGRGYTF.

The rearrangement uses TRBV19 and TRBJ2-1, with 12 bases matching TRBD2. Germline CDR1 is LNHDA and CDR2 is SQIVND (reference sequence). This CDR3 is 16 amino acids long. V trimming: 1 base; J trimming: 9 bases; junction bases outside the gene matches: 7. This CDR3 is CASSIGLAGGLSEQFF. The CDR3 coding sequence is TGTGCCAGTAGTATAGGGCTAGCGGGGGGGCTTAGTGAGCAGTTCTTC.

The chain combines TRBV7-9 with TRBJ1-2, with 7 bases that match TRBD1. The germline V gene has CDR1 SEHNR and CDR2 FQNEAQ (reference sequence). The trim removed 3 bases at V and 0 bases at J, leaving 1 base unmatched. The CDR3 length is 14 residues. As DNA, the CDR3 is TGTGCCAGCAGCTTTGGACAGGCTAACTATGGCTACACCTTC. Translated: CASSFGQANYGYTF. The whole variable domain, filled in from reference TRBV7-9 and TRBJ1-2, reads DTGVSQNPRHKITKRGQNVTFRCDPISEHNRLYWYRQTLGQGPEFLTYFQNEAQLEKSRLLSDRFSAERPKGSFSTLEIQRTEQGDSAMYLCASSFGQANYGYTFGSGTRLTVV.

Remarks on this clone: Other DNA sequences from this sample encode an identical CDR3 as well. V gene TRBV5-1 combines with J gene TRBJ2-5; 8 bases are a match to TRBD1. The length of the CDR3 is 14 residues. V gave up 0 bases and J gave up 7 bases; unmatched junction bases: 5. Germline CDR1 SGHRS, CDR2 YFSETQ. CDR3 protein: CASSLDGQGRTQYF. DNA for the CDR3: TGCGCCAGCAGCTTGGATGGACAGGGACGGACCCAGTACTTC.

The chain links TRBV18 to TRBJ1-1; TRBD1 aligns across 11 bases. J was trimmed by 11 bases and V by 6 bases; bases with no gene match: 11. CDR1 and CDR2 from the germline V gene are KGHSH and LQKENI. CDR3 length equals 14 residues. CDR3: CASSHPDRGQGAFF. The CDR3 DNA is TGTGCCAGCTCTCACCCGGACAGGGGGCAAGGTGCTTTCTTT.

This clone has more than one count but fewer than ten. This chain connects TRBV28 to TRBJ1-5; D perhaps matches TRBD1 (6 bases). The CDR3 sequence is 14 residues long. CDR1 and CDR2 (germline): MDHEN, SYDVKM. Between the trimmed V and J ends, which lost 6 bases and 6 bases, there was a span of 15 bases. CDR3 bases: TGTGCCAGCAGCCCCCATGGGGGCGGTCAGCCCCAGCATTTT. This translates into CASSPHGGGQPQHF.

This clone was counted between two and nine times. The chain couples TRBV27 to TRBJ2-7, with 9 bases that match TRBD1. The germline CDR1 and CDR2 sequences are MNHEY and SMNVEV (reference sequence). CDR3 length equals 18 residues. V lost 0 bases to trimming and J lost 4 bases; unmatched junction nucleotides: 13. CDR3 nucleotide sequence: TGTGCCAGCAGTTTATCGTCTGCAGTGGACAGGGGAGTTTACGAGCAGTACTTC. This translates into CASSLSSAVDRGVYEQYF.

This chain links TRBV5-4 with TRBJ1-4, with a weak D call TRBD1 (5 bases). V lost 4 bases and J 7 bases, leaving 11 bases between the germline ends. The CDR3 consists of 13 residues. CDR1 and CDR2 from the germline V gene are SGHNT and YYREEE (reference sequence). The CDR3 sequence is CASSQRGGEKLFF. CDR3 bases: TGTGCCAGCAGCCAGCGGGGGGGTGAAAAACTGTTTTTT.

J is TRBJ2-2 and V is TRBV9, with TRBD1 as a possible D gene (5 bases). The length of the CDR3 is 14 residues. The germline V and J ends were trimmed by 4 bases and 6 bases, with 13 bases remaining between them. CDR1 SGDLS and CDR2 YYNGEE come from the germline V gene. The CDR3 reads CASSLTGSSGELFF. The CDR3 bases are TGTGCCAGCAGCTTAACAGGTTCTTCCGGGGAGCTGTTTTTT.

Concerning this clone: A junction boundary mismatches the germline segment, possibly from a read error. The J gene is TRBJ2-7, the V gene TRBV7-9; TRBD2 matches at 7 bases. The CDR3 covers 13 residues. Germline CDR1 SEHNR, CDR2 FQNEAQ (reference sequence). CDR3 amino acids: CSSSLVGGNEQYF. DNA of the CDR3: TGTTCCAGCAGCTTAGTGGGGGGGAACGAGCAGTACTTC.

The rearrangement joins TRBV5-1 to TRBJ2-1; TRBD1 might be the D (5 bases). Trimming shortened V by 3 bases and J by 4 bases, and 11 bases separated the two germline ends. This CDR3 contains 14 residues. Germline V gene lookup returns CDR1 SGHRS and CDR2 YFSETQ. CDR3 DNA sequence: TGCGCCAGCAGCTACCCGAGACAGTACAATGAGCAGTTCTTC. It yields the protein CASSYPRQYNEQFF. Based on the CDR3 plus reference TRBV5-1 and TRBJ2-1, the full variable domain is KAGVTQTPRYLIKTRGQQVTLSCSPISGHRSVSWYQQTPGQGLQFLFEYFSETQRNKGNFPGRFSGRQFSNSRSEMNVSTLELGDSALYLCASSYPRQYNEQFFGPGTRLTVL.

The genes are TRBV7-2 and TRBJ2-5; a possible D gene is TRBD1 (5 bases). The tail of the sequence fits TRBJ2-7 better, so the J call may be wrong. The CDR3 contains 14 residues. In germline, CDR1 is SGHTA, CDR2 FQGNSA. CDR3 amino acids: CASSQDTSPYEQYF. The CDR3 coding sequence is TGTGCCAGCAGCCAGGACACCAGCCCCTACGAGCAGTACTTC.

This clone came up a few times. The chain links TRBV4-3 to TRBJ1-1; a possible D gene is TRBD1 (6 bases). Trimming removed 2 bases at V and 11 bases at J, with 15 bases between. This CDR3 is built from 13 residues. Germline lookup yields CDR1 LGHNA and CDR2 YSLEER. The CDR3 sequence: CASSQTNRELAFF. CDR3 DNA sequence: TGCGCCAGCAGCCAAACCAACAGGGAGCTGGCTTTCTTT.

V is TRBV2 and J is TRBJ2-1; weak D call: TRBD1 (5 bases). CDR3 length: 15 residues. The V end was cut by 8 bases, the J end by 5 bases, with 19 bases between. The germline gives CDR1 SNHLY, CDR2 FYNNEI. The chain's CDR3 is CASARAVDLHNEQFF. In nucleotides, the CDR3 is TGTGCCAGCGCCAGGGCTGTAGACCTCCACAATGAGCAGTTCTTC.